This TCR beta chain was recovered during a study of cytomegalovirus exposure and HLA in healthy donors. Per germline, CDR1 GTSNPN and CDR2 SVGIG (reference sequence). Trimming removed 1 base from V and 1 base from J, with 13 bases in between. CDR3 size: 15 residues. Amplification used 60 Vbeta primers and 13 Jbeta primers. Only in-frame clones appear in the TCRdb table, and some are missing; sequencing was by immunoSEQ multiplex PCR. Of 75,000 to 90,000 clones in the sample, 60% to 85% were seen once. This TCR came from a woman between 40 and 50 years old in good health and CMV-seropositive. Input material: PBMCs. The chain combines TRBV30 with TRBJ1-1; D is perhaps TRBD1 (5 bases). CDR3 DNA sequence: TGTGCCTGGAGTGACCAGGGTATTAGGAACACTGAAGCTTTCTTT. Translating gives CAWSDQGIRNTEAFF.